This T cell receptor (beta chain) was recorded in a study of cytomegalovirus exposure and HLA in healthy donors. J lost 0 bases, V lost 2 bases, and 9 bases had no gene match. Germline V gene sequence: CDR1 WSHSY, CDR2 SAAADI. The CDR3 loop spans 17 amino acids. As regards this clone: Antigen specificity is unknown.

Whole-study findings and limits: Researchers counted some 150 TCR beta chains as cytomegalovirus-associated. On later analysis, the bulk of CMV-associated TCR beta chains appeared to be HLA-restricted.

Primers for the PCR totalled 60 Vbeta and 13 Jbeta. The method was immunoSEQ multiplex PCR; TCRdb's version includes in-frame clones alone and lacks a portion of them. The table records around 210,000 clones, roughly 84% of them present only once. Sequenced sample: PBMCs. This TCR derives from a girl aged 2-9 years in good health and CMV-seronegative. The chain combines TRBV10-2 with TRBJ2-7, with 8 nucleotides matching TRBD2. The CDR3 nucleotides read TGCGCCAGCAGTGAGCGGGGGGGCGTGCCTAGCTCCTACGAGCAGTACTTC. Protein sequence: CASSERGGVPSSYEQYF.